These 2 T cell receptor beta chains share one sample of origin, sequenced in a study of blood T cell repertoires in COVID-19. Some clones are missing from TCRdb's copy, which holds only in-frame ones; the method was immunoSEQ multiplex PCR. The sample has about 180,000 clones; about 87% are singletons. The sample taken for sequencing was peripheral blood. The receptors were gathered from a woman aged 25-40 years with acute or convalescent COVID-19.

This chain links TRBV5-1 with TRBJ1-5; 7 bases map to TRBD1. CDR1 SGHRS and CDR2 YFSETQ come from the germline V gene. The CDR3 length is 13 residues. Losses at the gene ends were 4 bases for V and 7 bases for J; bases not matched to a gene: 5. CDR3 protein: CASSELQGQPQHF. The CDR3 DNA reads as TGCGCCAGCAGCGAACTACAGGGGCAGCCCCAGCATTTT.

V gene TRBV7-2 combines with J gene TRBJ1-3, with D perhaps TRBD1 (5 bases). The germline V gene encodes CDR1 SGHTA and CDR2 FQGNSA. Deletions cut 5 bases from V and 0 bases from J, with 8 bases between. The length of the CDR3 is 14 residues. The CDR3 loop reads CASSAGGSGNTIYF. Written as DNA, the CDR3 is TGTGCCAGCAGCGCCGGGGGCTCTGGAAACACCATATATTTT.